This record covers a single T cell receptor beta chain. The data derive from a study of control samples from healthy donors and cancer patients. This CDR3 has 13 residues. Trimming removed 0 bases at V and 9 bases at J, with 9 bases between. CDR1 is MNHEY and CDR2 is SVGEGT in the germline V gene. Sequencing used immunoSEQ multiplex PCR; TCRdb keeps in-frame clones, though not all of them. Of over 150,000 clones listed, 85% to 95% were seen once; the top ten hold 1.3% to 1.5%. The chain uses TRBV6-2 or TRBV6-3 and TRBJ1-5, with D possibly being TRBD1 (5 bases). Sequenced material: blood. The clonotype originates from a woman aged 18-29 years in good health. In DNA form, the CDR3 reads TGTGCCAGCAGTTACTCGAGGCAGGGGCCCCAGCATTTT. This translates into CASSYSRQGPQHF.